The text below deals with one T cell receptor beta chain. Its specificity is not known. TCRdb re-analysed the reads in MiXCR, keeping a single row per CDR3 protein. The sample comprises 450,000 to 650,000 distinct CDR3 sequences, roughly 29% of which are singletons, and 13% rests with the top ten. This sample was included in a study of T cell repertoires in cytomegalovirus infection. Study-wide points: HLA-C-restricted CMV clonotypes gave the most frequent clonotype in two of eight donors. Using cumulative public TCR beta family frequency, the authors identified those who carried CMV together with the relevant HLA.

The V gene's germline CDR1 is MNHEY and CDR2 SVGAGI. CDR3 length: 15 amino acids. Losses at the gene ends were 6 bases for V and 2 bases for J; bases not matched to a gene: 7. This receptor was obtained from a human donor in good health (CMV status not recorded). Some clones in this sample may be carry-over from other donors' samples. Sequenced sample: PBMCs. This chain links TRBV6-5 with TRBJ2-7; 10 nucleotides match TRBD1. Here the CDR3 DNA reads TGTGCCAGCAGACAAGACAGGGGGCCTGCCTACGAGCAGTACTTC. It translates to CASRQDRGPAYEQYF.